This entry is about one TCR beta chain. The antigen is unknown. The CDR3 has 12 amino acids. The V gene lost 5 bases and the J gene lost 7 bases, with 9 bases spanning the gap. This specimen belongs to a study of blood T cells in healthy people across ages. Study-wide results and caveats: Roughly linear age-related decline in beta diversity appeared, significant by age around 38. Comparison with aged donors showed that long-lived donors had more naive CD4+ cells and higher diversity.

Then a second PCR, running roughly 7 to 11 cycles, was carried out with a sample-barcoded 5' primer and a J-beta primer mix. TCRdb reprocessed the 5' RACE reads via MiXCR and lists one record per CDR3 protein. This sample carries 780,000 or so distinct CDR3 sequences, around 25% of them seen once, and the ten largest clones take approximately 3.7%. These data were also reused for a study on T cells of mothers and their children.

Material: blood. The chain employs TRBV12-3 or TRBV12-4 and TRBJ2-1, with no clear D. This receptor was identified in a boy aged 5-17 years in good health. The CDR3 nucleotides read TGTGCCAGCAGTGCCCCAAGAAATGAGCAGTTCTTC. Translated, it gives CASSAPRNEQFF.